The 8 T cell receptor beta chains below come from one sample, sequenced in a study of T cells after yellow fever vaccination. TCRdb reprocessed the 5' RACE reads via MiXCR and lists one record per CDR3 protein. The sample yields 200,000 to 300,000 distinct CDR3 sequences, approximately 6.8% seen once. This specimen consisted of CD4+ T cells sorted from PBMCs, obtained on the day of the yellow fever booster vaccination. These receptors came from a man aged 25 to 40 who received the YFV17D yellow fever vaccine.

V and J are TRBV5-5 and TRBJ2-7; 9 bases are a match to TRBD1. The V and J ends lost 1 base and 5 bases, in that order; junction bases with no gene match: 7. CDR1 SGHKS and CDR2 YYEKEE come from the germline V gene (reference sequence). The CDR3 spans 15 residues. The CDR3: CASSLSGTGMDEQYF. In DNA form, the CDR3 reads TGTGCCAGCAGCTTGAGCGGGACAGGGATGGACGAGCAGTACTTC.

CDR3: CASSLRGWRETQYF. The CDR3 DNA reads TGCGCCAGCAGCTTGCGGGGGTGGCGAGAGACCCAGTACTTC. V gene TRBV5-1 combines with J gene TRBJ2-5; D might be TRBD2 (6 bases). There are 14 residues in the CDR3. CDR1 and CDR2 from the germline V gene are SGHRS and YFSETQ. V gave up 1 base and J gave up 4 bases, with 11 bases separating them.

This clonotype has ten or more counts. This sequence joins TRBV20-1 and TRBJ2-3; TRBD1 matches at 7 bases. Germline V gene data show CDR1 as DFQATT and CDR2 as SNEGSKA (reference sequence). Trimming cost V 7 bases and J 1 base; bases outside gene matches: 5. The CDR3 is made up of 13 amino acids. The CDR3 DNA is TGCAGTGGGGGAACAGGGGGCACAGATACGCAGTATTTT. It yields the protein CSGGTGGTDTQYF.

This clonotype appeared many times. CDR3 protein: CATSDEQGLGSNEQFF. CDR3 coding DNA: TGTGCCACCAGTGATGAACAGGGGTTGGGGAGCAATGAGCAGTTCTTC. V gene TRBV24-1 combines with J gene TRBJ2-1, with 7 bases fitting TRBD1. Germline trimming cut 3 bases from V and 6 bases from J; bases unmatched to any gene: 10. The CDR3 is 16 amino acids. Per germline, CDR1 KGHDR and CDR2 SFDVKD.

This clonotype has at least ten counts. The chain joins TRBV20-1 to TRBJ2-7, with 7 positions matching TRBD1. The CDR3 contains 14 residues. Trimming cost V 4 bases and J 4 bases; bases outside gene matches: 10. Germline CDR1 and CDR2: DFQATT and SNEGSKA (reference sequence). The CDR3: CSAKPGQTPYEQYF. Written as DNA, the CDR3 is TGCAGTGCTAAACCGGGACAGACACCTTACGAGCAGTACTTC.

This clonotype was observed a few times. Mismatch with germline at one junction end may stem from a read error. The V and J genes are TRBV7-3 and TRBJ2-1; D is uncertain. Per germline, CDR1 SGHTA and CDR2 FQGTGA. This CDR3 has 13 residues. The CDR3 region is CASSVTPLHQQFF. The CDR3 DNA is TGTGCCAGCAGCGTAACCCCGCTCCATCAGCAGTTCTTC.

This clonotype was observed a handful of times. J is TRBJ2-7 and V is TRBV4-3; 9 bases agree with TRBD2. This CDR3 has 14 residues. CDR1 and CDR2 (germline): LGHNA, YSLEER. V was clipped by 5 bases and J by 2 bases; unmatched bases: 4. The CDR3 DNA sequence: TGCGCCAGCAGCGAGTTAGCGGGAGCCTACGAGCAGTACTTC. Translation gives CASSELAGAYEQYF.

This clonotype was recorded at least ten times. The chain combines TRBV10-3 with TRBJ1-2, with no clear D. The CDR3 has 13 amino acids. Per the germline V gene, CDR1 is ENHRY and CDR2 is SYGVKD. V lost 3 bases and J 4 bases, leaving 9 bases between the germline ends. The CDR3 DNA is TGTGCCATCAGTGAATCGGAGACCTATGGCTACACCTTC. It translates to CAISESETYGYTF.